One sample yielded the 9 T cell receptor beta chains listed below, sequenced in a study of patients and donors after allogeneic stem cell transplantation. TCRdb reprocessed the RT-PCR reads with MiXCR, giving one entry per CDR3 protein. The sample yields more than 850,000 distinct CDR3 sequences, around 17% seen once. Sequenced input: blood, either unsorted or a sorted T cell fraction (not recorded which). These receptors originate from a human donor who was either an allogeneic HSCT recipient or a stem cell or donor lymphocyte infusion donor (not recorded which). It is not recorded whose cells these are; they may come from a transplant donor.

V usage is TRBV11-2 and J usage is TRBJ2-1; 9 bases match TRBD1. Germline CDR1 SGHAT, CDR2 FQNNGV. The CDR3 loop spans 15 amino acids. Germline trimming cut 5 bases from V and 8 bases from J; bases unmatched to any gene: 10. CDR3 sequence reads: CASSLGTGLWDEQFF. For the CDR3, the DNA is TGTGCCAGCAGCCTCGGGACAGGGCTCTGGGATGAGCAGTTCTTC. Looking up the rest from reference TRBV11-2 and TRBJ2-1 gives the full variable domain: EAGVAQSPRYKIIEKRQSVAFWCNPISGHATLYWYQQILGQGPKLLIQFQNNGVVDDSQLPKDRFSAERLKGVDSTLKIQPAKLEDSAVYLCASSLGTGLWDEQFFGPGTRLTVL.

This clonotype was found a few times. The chain employs TRBV4-1 and TRBJ2-1; D may be TRBD1 or TRBD2 (6 bases each). The CDR3 length is 16 residues. Trimming took 3 bases from V and 5 from J, leaving 17 bases between them. Germline-derived CDR1 and CDR2 are MGHRA and YSYEKL. CDR3 amino acids: CASSHPRGAGHNEQFF. CDR3 sequence (DNA): TGCGCCAGCAGCCACCCAAGGGGGGCAGGGCACAATGAGCAGTTCTTC.

This clonotype has a handful of counts. This rearrangement joins TRBV6-5 to TRBJ2-1, with a possible D match to TRBD2 (5 bases). This CDR3 has 15 residues. Per germline, CDR1 MNHEY and CDR2 SVGAGI. V gave up 1 base and J gave up 2 bases, with 9 bases separating them. DNA of the CDR3: TGTGCCAGCAGTTACTTGTGGGAGCCCTACAATGAGCAGTTCTTC. Translating it yields CASSYLWEPYNEQFF.

The chain links TRBV24-1 to TRBJ1-4; tentative D call: TRBD1 (6 bases). There are 15 residues in the CDR3. The germline V and J ends were trimmed by 2 bases and 5 bases, with 11 bases remaining between them. Germline CDR1 and CDR2: KGHDR and SFDVKD. CDR3 protein: CATSDSGQTNEKLFF. CDR3 nucleotides: TGTGCCACCAGTGATTCCGGACAGACCAATGAAAAACTGTTTTTT.

The CDR3 is CATSDAGTSAYNEQFF. CDR3 nucleotide sequence: TGTGCCACCAGTGACGCTGGGACTAGCGCATACAATGAGCAGTTCTTC. The chain couples TRBV24-1 to TRBJ2-1, with TRBD2 matching over 10 bases. The germline V gene has CDR1 KGHDR and CDR2 SFDVKD. CDR3 length: 16 amino acids. V dropped 4 bases and J dropped 4; count of bases not matched to a gene: 6.

The J gene is TRBJ2-6, the V gene TRBV11-2; D may correspond to TRBD1 or TRBD2 (6 bases each). V lost 3 bases and J 2 bases, leaving 14 bases between the germline ends. This CDR3 is 17 amino acids long. Looked up from germline, CDR1 is SGHAT and CDR2 is FQNNGV. The CDR3 DNA reads as TGTGCCAGCAGCTTCTTGGGGGGCTTGGCTGGGGCCAACGTCCTGACTTTC. Protein sequence: CASSFLGGLAGANVLTF.

V and J are TRBV3-1 and TRBJ2-2; no clear D gene. Per germline, CDR1 LGHDT and CDR2 YNNKEL (reference sequence). This CDR3 contains 15 residues. The V end was cut by 3 bases, the J end by 6 bases, with 14 bases between. CDR3 in DNA: TGTGCCAGCAGCCATCCGCCGCCAAGCTCCGGGGAGCTGTTTTTT. Amino acid sequence: CASSHPPPSSGELFF.

This clonotype appeared many times. The V gene is TRBV5-1, the J gene TRBJ2-7; 9 nucleotides line up with TRBD2. The junction had 3 bases not matched to a gene; V was cut back by 3 bases and J by 5 bases. Germline CDR1 is SGHRS and CDR2 is YFSETQ. The CDR3 loop spans 13 amino acids. CDR3 sequence (DNA): TGCGCCAGCAGCTCGGGACTAGCCAACGAGCAGTACTTC. Encoded protein: CASSSGLANEQYF.

This clonotype was seen more than once but under ten times. This sequence joins TRBV9 and TRBJ2-7, with D hard to call. The V end lost 4 bases, the J end lost 1 base, and 9 bases lay between the germline ends. CDR1 is SGDLS, CDR2 YYNGEE, per germline. The CDR3 totals 13 residues. CDR3: CASSHGPSYEQYF. CDR3 in DNA: TGTGCCAGCAGCCACGGACCTTCCTACGAGCAGTACTTC.